The 5 T cell receptor beta chains in this list originate from one sample, sequenced in a study of response to subunit inactivated influenza vaccine. TCRdb independently ran MiXCR on the RT-PCR reads; one entry per CDR3 protein. The table includes roughly 550,000 distinct CDR3 sequences, roughly 25% detected once. These same data were also listed under a study on T cells expressing NK-cell markers. Turning to that study: cDNA encoding TCR beta was synthesized via 5'RACE template switching incorporating UMIs.

The material was CD4+ T cells sorted from PBMCs, obtained about 13 days after vaccination. These receptors came from a man aged 50 to 60 who received an inactivated influenza vaccine.

The table lists this clonotype with a few counts. V usage is TRBV5-1 and J usage is TRBJ1-2, with no clear D. Germline lookup yields CDR1 SGHRS and CDR2 YFSETQ. The CDR3 extends over 14 amino acids. V shed 5 bases and J shed 1 base, with 12 bases lying between them. The CDR3: CASSSQSDNYGYTF. The CDR3 DNA reads as TGCGCCAGCAGTTCCCAATCCGATAACTATGGCTACACCTTC.

This clonotype came up many times. V is TRBV29-1 and J is TRBJ2-3; D gene ambiguous. V gave up 6 bases and J gave up 2 bases, with 18 bases separating them. The CDR3 totals 15 residues. The germline gives CDR1 SQVTM, CDR2 ANQGSEA. DNA for the CDR3: TGCAGCGTGATCTGGAGACGACGTTCCACAGATACGCAGTATTTT. Residues: CSVIWRRRSTDTQYF.

The chain joins TRBV25-1 to TRBJ2-1, with 7 bases lining up with TRBD2. The V and J ends lost 6 bases and 3 bases, in that order; junction bases with no gene match: 2. This CDR3 is 13 amino acids long. CDR1 is MGHDK, CDR2 SYGVNS, per germline. This CDR3 is CASRGTNYNEQFF. The CDR3 nucleotides are TGTGCCAGCAGAGGGACTAACTACAATGAGCAGTTCTTC.

This clonotype was observed a few times. The DNA for the CDR3 is TGTGCCAGCAGCCACCCTAAGGACGAGCAGTACTTC. This codes for CASSHPKDEQYF. The chain joins TRBV3-1 to TRBJ2-7; D is undetermined. Trimming took off 3 bases at V and 5 bases at J, with 8 bases between the two ends. This CDR3 comprises 12 residues. In germline, CDR1 is LGHDT, CDR2 YNNKEL (reference sequence).

This clonotype showed up many times. The rearrangement uses TRBV2 and TRBJ1-6; D is unresolved. The germline V and J ends were trimmed by 8 bases and 7 bases, with 12 bases remaining between them. Germline CDR1 SNHLY, CDR2 FYNNEI. This CDR3 spans 13 amino acids. The chain's CDR3 is CASGRLENSPLHF. The CDR3 DNA is TGTGCCAGCGGAAGGTTGGAGAATTCACCCCTCCACTTT.